One sample yielded the 11 T cell receptor beta chains listed below, sequenced in a study of CD8 T cells in Susac syndrome. After extraction with the RNeasy kit, roughly 0.5 to 1 ug of the RNA was reverse transcribed using random hexamers. TCRdb processed the immunoSEQ multiplex PCR reads anew with MiXCR; each CDR3 protein has one entry. The data contain about 180,000 distinct CDR3 sequences, approximately 94% of them singletons. The sequenced sample consisted of CD4+ T cells from PBMCs. The receptors shown here come from a human donor with Susac syndrome.

The J gene is TRBJ1-2, the V gene TRBV5-6; D is unclear. Germline CDR1 SGHDT, CDR2 YYEEEE. V gave up 9 bases and J gave up 8 bases, with 20 bases separating them. The CDR3 is 13 residues long. The CDR3 is CATTVGLGWGYTF. The CDR3 nucleotides read TGTGCCACCACAGTGGGCCTTGGATGGGGCTACACCTTC. The variable domain in full, with the rest retrieved from reference TRBV5-6 and TRBJ1-2, is DAGVTQSPTHLIKTRGQQVTLRCSPKSGHDTVSWYQQALGQGPQFIFQYYEEEERQRGNFPDRFSGHQFPNYSSELNVNALLLGDSALYLCATTVGLGWGYTFGSGTRLTVV.

The J gene is TRBJ1-5, the V gene TRBV20-1, with unresolved D. CDR3 size: 17 residues. The germline V gene encodes CDR1 DFQATT and CDR2 SNEGSKA (reference sequence). Trimming cost V 5 bases and J 0 bases, with 20 bases left between them. CDR3 residues: CSAHGEVQTYSNQPQHF. In DNA, the CDR3 is TGCAGTGCTCACGGGGAAGTCCAGACATATAGCAATCAGCCCCAGCATTTT.

The rearrangement links TRBV3-1 to TRBJ1-2, with D perhaps TRBD1 (6 bases). Germline assignment: CDR1 LGHDT and CDR2 YNNKEL (reference sequence). V was pared by 6 bases and J by 4 bases, with 18 bases between. This CDR3 region has 15 residues. CDR3 residues: CASRHSYRVGYGYTF. CDR3 DNA: TGTGCCAGCAGGCACTCCTACAGGGTCGGCTATGGCTACACCTTC.

This rearrangement joins TRBV20-1 to TRBJ1-5; perhaps TRBD1 as D (5 bases). Looked up from germline, CDR1 is DFQATT and CDR2 is SNEGSKA (reference sequence). This CDR3 has 15 amino acids. Trimming shortened V by 0 bases and J by 9 bases, and 18 bases separated the two germline ends. This CDR3 reads CSARESGRESGPQHF. The CDR3 DNA reads TGCAGTGCTAGAGAATCGGGGCGTGAAAGTGGGCCCCAGCATTTT.

The V gene is TRBV12-3 or TRBV12-4, the J gene TRBJ1-2; no reliable D call. Trimming took off 5 bases at V and 6 bases at J, with 22 bases between the two ends. The CDR3 is made up of 16 amino acids. For the CDR3, the DNA is TGTGCCAGCAGTCCTCGCCAGGCAGGCAACTCTCATGGCTACACCTTC. Amino acid sequence: CASSPRQAGNSHGYTF.

The CDR3 loop reads CASSLTGNGNTIYF. The CDR3 DNA is TGCGCCAGCAGCTTGACAGGGAACGGAAACACCATATATTTT. The chain couples TRBV5-1 to TRBJ1-3, with D perhaps matching TRBD1 (6 bases). The germline V gene has CDR1 SGHRS and CDR2 YFSETQ. V dropped 1 base and J dropped 4 bases, with 9 bases sitting between them. The CDR3 extends over 14 amino acids.

The chain couples TRBV27 to TRBJ2-2; D not resolved. The V and J ends lost 9 bases and 1 base respectively, with 9 bases between them. In germline, CDR1 is MNHEY, CDR2 SMNVEV (reference sequence). The CDR3 spans 13 residues. CDR3 loop: CASRSKNTGELFF. In nucleotides, the CDR3 is TGTGCCAGTCGATCTAAGAACACCGGGGAGCTGTTTTTT.

The chain uses TRBV30 and TRBJ2-3, with D possibly being TRBD1 or TRBD2 (5 bases each). Germline V gene lookup returns CDR1 GTSNPN and CDR2 SVGIG (reference sequence). The CDR3 is 14 amino acids. With 4 bases removed from V and 0 bases from J, the gap between germline ends came to 11 bases. CDR3 in DNA: TGTGCCTGGAAGAGGGGAGTTAGCACAGATACGCAGTATTTT. Protein sequence: CAWKRGVSTDTQYF. Complete variable domain (other parts from reference TRBV30 and TRBJ2-3): SQTIHQWPATLVQPVGSPLSLECTVEGTSNPNLYWYRQAAGRGLQLLFYSVGIGQISSEVPQNLSASRPQDRQFILSSKKLLLSDSGFYLCAWKRGVSTDTQYFGPGTRLTVL.

The rearrangement joins TRBV7-2 to TRBJ2-3; D is ambiguous. The V gene's germline CDR1 is SGHTA and CDR2 FQGNSA. The V end was cut by 5 bases, the J end by 0 bases, with 12 bases between. The CDR3 has 15 residues. As DNA, the CDR3 is TGTGCCAGCAGCCCCTCCCGGCAGAGCACAGATACGCAGTATTTT. Translated: CASSPSRQSTDTQYF.

The J gene is TRBJ2-3, the V gene TRBV9, with unresolved D. Germline values: CDR1 SGDLS, CDR2 YYNGEE. The CDR3 has 15 residues. Between the trimmed V and J ends, which lost 0 bases and 6 bases, there was a span of 14 bases. CDR3 amino acids: CASSVAPLRSDTQYF. The CDR3 DNA reads TGTGCCAGCAGCGTAGCCCCTCTACGGAGTGATACGCAGTATTTT.

The chain employs TRBV30 and TRBJ2-3; D unclear. V was clipped by 0 bases and J by 11 bases, with 12 bases between them. This CDR3 spans 12 amino acids. Germline lookup yields CDR1 GTSNPN and CDR2 SVGIG (reference sequence). Written as DNA, the CDR3 is TGTGCCTGGAGTGTATTTGGCGAATTGCAGTATTTT. Its translation is CAWSVFGELQYF.